The 32 T cell receptor beta chains given below trace back to one sample, sequenced in a study of CD8 T cells in Susac syndrome. Random hexamers were used to reverse transcribe roughly 0.5 to 1 ug of RNA. TCRdb recomputed calls from the immunoSEQ multiplex PCR reads with MiXCR, one row per CDR3 protein. The sample has about 83,000 distinct CDR3 sequences; roughly 96% are singletons. Material: CD8+ T cells from PBMCs. The receptors originated from a human donor with Susac syndrome.

The V gene is TRBV6-2 or TRBV6-3, the J gene TRBJ2-1; 11 nucleotides line up with TRBD2. Germline assignment: CDR1 MNHEY and CDR2 SVGEGT. V lost 2 bases, J lost 0 bases, and 6 bases stayed unmatched. There are 18 residues in the CDR3. CDR3 in amino acids: CASSYVGTSGDSYNEQFF. CDR3 bases: TGTGCCAGCAGTTACGTAGGGACTAGCGGAGACTCCTACAATGAGCAGTTCTTC.

In DNA form, the CDR3 reads TGCAGCGTTGAGTCGGGCTTTCGAGCCGGGGAGCTGTTTTTT. Its protein is CSVESGFRAGELFF. This chain uses TRBV29-1 with TRBJ2-2; the D is unclear. The CDR3 is 14 amino acids. Trimming shortened V by 3 bases and J by 6 bases, and 14 bases separated the two germline ends. Germline V lookup: CDR1 SQVTM, CDR2 ANQGSEA.

This sequence joins TRBV20-1 and TRBJ2-1; the D is unclear. V was clipped by 2 bases and J by 9 bases, with 8 bases between them. Germline V CDR1 and CDR2: DFQATT, SNEGSKA (reference sequence). The CDR3 sequence is 11 residues long. The CDR3 DNA sequence: TGCAGTGCTAGAAAGTCGGCTGAGCAGTTCTTC. Amino acids: CSARKSAEQFF.

The chain joins TRBV4-3 to TRBJ2-4; D perhaps matches TRBD2 (5 bases). The V end lost 0 bases, the J end lost 10 bases, and 10 bases lay between the germline ends. The CDR3 covers 13 residues. Germline V gene lookup returns CDR1 LGHNA and CDR2 YSLEER. The DNA of the CDR3 is TGCGCCAGCAGCCAAGATCGCCTAGCTATTCAGTACTTC. Protein: CASSQDRLAIQYF.

This clonotype was counted a single time. The rearrangement joins TRBV6-1 to TRBJ2-7; D ambiguous. Trimming shortened V by 0 bases and J by 3 bases, and 3 bases separated the two germline ends. This CDR3 spans 12 amino acids. Germline V gives CDR1 MNHNS, CDR2 SASEGT. Here the CDR3 reads CASSEANYEQYF. DNA for the CDR3: TGTGCCAGCAGTGAAGCAAACTACGAGCAGTACTTC.

V is TRBV24-1 and J is TRBJ2-7, with unresolved D. Germline V gene data show CDR1 as KGHDR and CDR2 as SFDVKD. The CDR3 sequence is 14 residues long. Trimming stripped 3 bases from V and 6 bases from J, with 14 bases between. CDR3 bases: TGTGCCACCAGTGATCGGACCGCCGCAGGCGAGCAGTACTTC. Encoded protein: CATSDRTAAGEQYF.

J is TRBJ2-2 and V is TRBV6-6; 7 positions agree with TRBD1. CDR3 length equals 14 residues. With 6 bases clipped from V and 3 bases from J, the junction kept 4 bases outside the gene matches. Germline V gene data show CDR1 as MNHNY and CDR2 as SVGAGI (reference sequence). The CDR3 reads CASRQGWDTGELFF. The CDR3 coding sequence is TGTGCCAGCAGACAGGGGTGGGACACCGGGGAGCTGTTTTTT.

The rearrangement joins TRBV9 to TRBJ2-5; TRBD2 agrees at 7 bases. The CDR3 has 14 amino acids. Germline-derived CDR1 and CDR2 are SGDLS and YYNGEE. V was clipped by 2 bases and J by 2 bases; unmatched bases: 3. The CDR3: CASSVGGGQETQYF. The CDR3 nucleotides read TGTGCCAGCAGCGTGGGGGGGGGACAAGAGACCCAGTACTTC.

This clonotype was detected once. The chain recombines TRBV27 with TRBJ2-1; D call uncertain. CDR1 and CDR2 from the germline V gene are MNHEY and SMNVEV (reference sequence). V lost 11 bases, J lost 0 bases, and 11 bases lay in between. This CDR3 has 13 residues. The CDR3 DNA follows: TGTGCCCCGGGCCCAAGCTCCTACAATGAGCAGTTCTTC. Protein: CAPGPSSYNEQFF.

This clonotype has only one observation. The J gene is TRBJ2-7, the V gene TRBV29-1, with 10 bases that match TRBD2. CDR3 length: 15 amino acids. Unmatched junction bases numbered 10, after V lost 4 bases and J lost 4 bases. The germline gives CDR1 SQVTM, CDR2 ANQGSEA. CDR3 in DNA: TGCAGCGTTGCAGGGGGAAGGACTAGCGGTTACGAGCAGTACTTC. Translation: CSVAGGRTSGYEQYF.

The rearrangement joins TRBV15 to TRBJ2-7; 7 bases agree with TRBD1. Germline V CDR1 and CDR2: LNHNV, YYDKDF (reference sequence). The CDR3 loop spans 18 amino acids. With 3 bases clipped from V and 0 bases from J, the junction kept 14 bases outside the gene matches. CDR3 nucleotides: TGTGCCACCAGCAGGACGACAAAACCCGGGACAGCCTCCTACGAGCAGTACTTC. It is translated as CATSRTTKPGTASYEQYF.

The chain carries TRBV13 and TRBJ2-7; a weak D match, TRBD1 (5 bases). Germline loops: CDR1 PRHDT, CDR2 FYEKMQ (reference sequence). The CDR3 has 13 amino acids. V was clipped by 4 bases and J by 3 bases, with 10 bases between them. CDR3 coding DNA: TGTGCCAGCAGCTCCTGGGGCAGCTACGAGCAGTACGTC. It is translated as CASSSWGSYEQYV.

This clonotype was observed once. The chain recombines TRBV14 with TRBJ2-1; D is possibly TRBD1 or TRBD2 (5 bases each). Looked up from germline, CDR1 is SGHDN and CDR2 is FVKESK. CDR3 size: 14 residues. Trimming took off 4 bases at V and 6 bases at J, with 13 bases between the two ends. The CDR3 DNA follows: TGTGCCAGCAGCCTTTCGGGACGGATCAATGAGCAGTTCTTC. Translating gives CASSLSGRINEQFF.

The CDR3, as DNA: TGCAGTGCAAGTACTAGCCCCTCCTACAATGAGCAGTTCTTC. It encodes CSASTSPSYNEQFF. The rearrangement uses TRBV20-1 and TRBJ2-1, with a weak D call TRBD2 (6 bases). Trimming stripped 6 bases from V and 0 bases from J, with 12 bases between. This CDR3 region has 14 residues. CDR1 is DFQATT and CDR2 is SNEGSKA in the germline V gene (reference sequence).

The chain is built from TRBV7-9 and TRBJ2-1; 8 nucleotides match TRBD1. The ends lost 5 bases at V and 5 bases at J; junction bases unmatched: 8. The CDR3 has 15 amino acids. Germline V gives CDR1 SEHNR, CDR2 FQNEAQ (reference sequence). CDR3 in amino acids: CASSPWTGWDNEQFF. In DNA, the CDR3 is TGTGCCAGCAGCCCCTGGACAGGGTGGGACAATGAGCAGTTCTTC.

This clonotype has a single count. The chain joins TRBV29-1 to TRBJ2-7; a weak D match, TRBD2 (6 bases). Germline V gene sequence: CDR1 SQVTM, CDR2 ANQGSEA. The CDR3 is 14 residues long. The CDR3 is CSVIRDLSSYEQYF. Written as DNA, the CDR3 is TGCAGTGTCATCCGGGACTTGAGCTCCTACGAGCAGTACTTC.

The CDR3 region is CASLAGYNEQFF. The CDR3 DNA reads TGTGCCAGCTTAGCGGGATACAATGAGCAGTTCTTC. This chain joins TRBV6-2 or TRBV6-3 and TRBJ2-1; 8 bases map to TRBD2. J lost 4 bases, V lost 8 bases, and 1 base had no gene match. Looked up from germline, CDR1 is MNHEY and CDR2 is SVGEGT. This CDR3 has 12 amino acids.

This chain links TRBV4-1 with TRBJ1-6; D might be TRBD1 (6 bases). Trimming shortened V by 3 bases and J by 7 bases, and 13 bases separated the two germline ends. The CDR3 spans 15 residues. Germline assignment: CDR1 MGHRA and CDR2 YSYEKL. CDR3 coding DNA: TGCGCCAGCAGCCAGGAGCAGGGGATGAATTCACCCCTCCACTTT. Translated, it gives CASSQEQGMNSPLHF.

V and J are TRBV28 and TRBJ2-7; D unresolved. Trimming shortened V by 4 bases and J by 2 bases, and 12 bases separated the two germline ends. Germline V gives CDR1 MDHEN, CDR2 SYDVKM. The CDR3 runs to 14 residues. DNA for the CDR3: TGTGCCAGCAGTTATTCCGACCGCCCCTACGAGCAGTACTTC. Translating it yields CASSYSDRPYEQYF.

The chain uses TRBV27 and TRBJ2-1, with 8 bases lining up with TRBD2. The CDR3 totals 13 residues. After removal of 4 bases from V and 9 bases from J, the junction contained 5 bases not matched to a gene. CDR1 and CDR2 (germline): MNHEY, SMNVEV (reference sequence). CDR3 residues: CASSSGLASEQFF. DNA of the CDR3: TGTGCCAGCAGTTCAGGACTAGCCAGTGAGCAGTTCTTC.

The chain links TRBV24-1 to TRBJ2-5; the D call may be TRBD1 or TRBD2 (5 bases each). CDR1 is KGHDR, CDR2 SFDVKD, per germline. The CDR3 loop spans 15 amino acids. V lost 6 bases, J lost 4 bases, and 17 bases lay in between. CDR3: CATSLGTQLAETQYF. The CDR3 DNA is TGTGCCACCAGTCTTGGGACCCAGCTCGCAGAGACCCAGTACTTC.

V is TRBV9 and J is TRBJ2-2; D remains ambiguous. Germline V gene data show CDR1 as SGDLS and CDR2 as YYNGEE. The V and J ends lost 3 bases and 7 bases respectively, with 10 bases between them. CDR3 length: 13 amino acids. CDR3 bases: TGTGCCAGCAGCGCCAACCCAGACGGGGAGCTGTTTTTT. It encodes CASSANPDGELFF.

A single count supports this clonotype. The CDR3 protein is CSASGREAFF. CDR3 nucleotides: TGCAGTGCTAGCGGGAGGGAAGCTTTCTTT. This rearrangement joins TRBV20-1 to TRBJ1-1; D uncertain. The V gene's germline CDR1 is DFQATT and CDR2 SNEGSKA (reference sequence). V shed 3 bases and J shed 8 bases, with 7 bases lying between them. The CDR3 runs to 10 residues.

J is TRBJ2-5 and V is TRBV7-9, with TRBD1 identical over 8 bases. This CDR3 region has 15 residues. Losses at the gene ends were 5 bases for V and 0 bases for J; bases not matched to a gene: 5. Germline V gene lookup returns CDR1 SEHNR and CDR2 FQNEAQ (reference sequence). This CDR3 is CASSTTGEDQETQYF. The CDR3 DNA reads as TGTGCCAGCAGCACGACAGGGGAAGACCAAGAGACCCAGTACTTC.

The chain has TRBV21-1 and TRBJ2-7. TRBV21-1 is a listed pseudogene. This CDR3 has 15 residues. The CDR3 reads CASTLSADGSYEQYV. The CDR3, as DNA: TGTGCCAGCACTCTTTCCGCGGACGGCTCCTACGAGCAGTACGTC.

This clonotype was detected a few times. The rearrangement uses TRBV6-2 or TRBV6-3 and TRBJ2-7; tentatively, D is TRBD1 or TRBD2 (7 bases each). The CDR3 loop spans 16 amino acids. V was cut by 0 bases and J by 1 base, with 13 bases left in between. From germline, CDR1 is MNHEY and CDR2 SVGEGT. The DNA of the CDR3 is TGTGCCAGCAGTTACTCGAGGGAGGGGGCTTCCTACGAGCAGTACGTC. Translation: CASSYSREGASYEQYV.

The chain combines TRBV19 with TRBJ2-1; a possible D gene is TRBD1 (5 bases). The CDR3 loop spans 12 amino acids. V was shortened by 10 bases and J by 3 bases, with 10 bases between the two germline ends. Per the germline V gene, CDR1 is LNHDA and CDR2 is SQIVND (reference sequence). CDR3 coding DNA: TGTGCCACTAAACAGGACTACAATGAGCAGTTCTTC. Translating gives CATKQDYNEQFF.

The chain is built from TRBV11-2 and TRBJ2-2; 8 bases are a match to TRBD2. The CDR3 has 16 residues. Germline V gives CDR1 SGHAT, CDR2 FQNNGV. The J segment lost 7 bases and the V segment lost 0 bases, leaving 7 bases of the junction unmatched. CDR3 amino acids: CASSLDPGGPVGELFF. CDR3 bases: TGTGCCAGCAGCTTAGATCCGGGGGGGCCCGTCGGGGAGCTGTTTTTT.

This clonotype was found once. This chain connects TRBV5-1 to TRBJ2-7; perhaps TRBD1 as D (5 bases). Between the trimmed V and J ends, which lost 5 bases and 3 bases, there was a span of 12 bases. The germline V gene encodes CDR1 SGHRS and CDR2 YFSETQ. There are 13 residues in the CDR3. In DNA form, the CDR3 reads TGCGCCAGCAGAAGTCAGGGCGTCTACGAGCAGTACTTC. Its translation: CASRSQGVYEQYF.

This clonotype occurred once. The V call is TRBV29-1, the J call TRBJ2-5; D not certain. This CDR3 comprises 13 residues. V was cut by 7 bases and J by 1 base, with 13 bases left in between. Germline V gene data show CDR1 as SQVTM and CDR2 as ANQGSEA. DNA of the CDR3: TGCAGCGGACAAACAGAGAGCCAAGAGACCCAGTACTTC. This encodes CSGQTESQETQYF.

Only one count was recorded for this clonotype. The chain carries TRBV18 and TRBJ2-3; D remains ambiguous. V gave up 2 bases and J gave up 5 bases, with 14 bases separating them. CDR3 length: 15 residues. CDR1 and CDR2 (germline): KGHSH, LQKENI. The chain's CDR3 is CASSPWLGKEDTQYF. The CDR3 nucleotides read TGTGCCAGCTCACCATGGTTGGGGAAAGAAGATACGCAGTATTTT.

The chain is built from TRBV7-9 and TRBJ2-1; no reliable D call. V was clipped by 7 bases and J by 10 bases, with 14 bases between them. Germline V gene sequence: CDR1 SEHNR, CDR2 FQNEAQ (reference sequence). This CDR3 spans 12 amino acids. CDR3 amino acids: CASTLMASEQFF. CDR3 nucleotides: TGTGCCAGCACCCTCATGGCGTCCGAGCAGTTCTTC. The whole variable domain, filled in from reference TRBV7-9 and TRBJ2-1, reads DTGVSQNPRHKITKRGQNVTFRCDPISEHNRLYWYRQTLGQGPEFLTYFQNEAQLEKSRLLSDRFSAERPKGSFSTLEIQRTEQGDSAMYLCASTLMASEQFFGPGTRLTVL.